These 25 T cell receptor beta chains originate from one sample sequenced in a study of T cell responses to AZD1222 COVID-19 vaccine. The table came from immunoSEQ multiplex PCR; TCRdb's copy has only in-frame clones and leaves some out. The data hold some 120,000 clones, with around 83% observed a single time. The sample here was peripheral blood, taken 28 days after the second AZD1222 dose. These receptors came from an adult who received the AZD1222 COVID-19 vaccine.

This chain links TRBV30 with TRBJ1-3, with a possible D match to TRBD1 (5 bases). This CDR3 is 13 amino acids long. Looked up from germline, CDR1 is GTSNPN and CDR2 is SVGIG (reference sequence). Trimming removed 2 bases at V and 4 bases at J, with 9 bases between. The CDR3: CAWSLGLGNTIYF. In nucleotides, the CDR3 is TGTGCCTGGAGTTTGGGACTGGGAAACACCATATATTTT.

The CDR3 protein is CASSPPGRGDQPQHF. The CDR3 coding sequence is TGTGCCAGCTCACCACCGGGCAGGGGGGATCAGCCCCAGCATTTT. The chain carries TRBV18 and TRBJ1-5, with 7 positions matching TRBD1. V shed 0 bases and J 5 bases; nucleotides not matched to a gene: 4. CDR1 is KGHSH and CDR2 is LQKENI in the germline V gene. CDR3 length: 15 residues. Complete variable domain (other parts from reference TRBV18 and TRBJ1-5): NAGVMQNPRHLVRRRGQEARLRCSPMKGHSHVYWYRQLPEEGLKFMVYLQKENIIDESGMPKERFSAEFPKEGPSILRIQQVVRGDSAAYFCASSPPGRGDQPQHFGDGTRLSIL.

The chain joins TRBV14 to TRBJ1-2; unclear D gene. The CDR3 is 17 residues long. Trimming pared 0 bases from V and 5 bases from J, leaving 19 bases between. CDR1 is SGHDN and CDR2 is FVKESK in the germline V gene. CDR3 sequence: CASSQESLRLDPYGYTF. Written as DNA, the CDR3 is TGTGCCAGCAGCCAAGAAAGTCTCAGGTTGGATCCTTATGGCTACACCTTC.

The chain carries TRBV30 and TRBJ2-7; no clear D. The V gene's germline CDR1 is GTSNPN and CDR2 SVGIG (reference sequence). Trimming pared 0 bases from V and 3 bases from J, leaving 9 bases between. The CDR3 length is 13 residues. This CDR3 is CAWSVMILYEQYF. The CDR3 region has the DNA TGTGCCTGGAGTGTGATGATCCTCTACGAGCAGTACTTC.

This chain uses TRBV12-3 or TRBV12-4 with TRBJ1-2; D is unclear. V lost 5 bases and J 8 bases, leaving 15 bases between the germline ends. The length of the CDR3 is 13 residues. The CDR3 nucleotides are TGTGCCAGCAGTCGGGCCTCACCGGGAGGCTACACCTTC. Protein: CASSRASPGGYTF.

The chain recombines TRBV12-5 with TRBJ1-2, with 8 bases that match TRBD1. The CDR3 runs 14 residues. CDR1 is LGHNT and CDR2 is FRNRAP in the germline V gene. Losses at the gene ends were 4 bases for V and 8 bases for J; bases not matched to a gene: 9. The DNA for the CDR3 is TGTGCTAGTGGTTCAATGACAGGGGTAGACGGCTACACCTTC. Translating gives CASGSMTGVDGYTF.

The gene calls are TRBV3-1 (or the pseudogene TRBV3-2) and TRBJ1-6; a weak D match, TRBD1 (6 bases). Trimming pared 6 bases from V and 9 bases from J, leaving 9 bases between. The CDR3 has 12 residues. The V gene's germline CDR1 is LGHDT and CDR2 YNNKEL (reference sequence). CDR3 nucleotide sequence: TGTGCCAGCAGAAGGGACACTTCACCCCTCCACTTT. Protein sequence: CASRRDTSPLHF.

V and J are TRBV27 and TRBJ2-2; 9 bases map to TRBD1. V lost 5 bases, J lost 5 bases, and 9 bases stayed unmatched. Germline loops: CDR1 MNHEY, CDR2 SMNVEV (reference sequence). The CDR3 sequence is 16 residues long. CDR3 bases: TGTGCCAGCAGTCCGGCCGGGACAGGGAGAACCGGGGAGCTGTTTTTT. This encodes CASSPAGTGRTGELFF.

The genes are TRBV7-2 and TRBJ2-7; TRBD2 matches 11 bases. The CDR3 sequence is 14 residues long. Trimming at V came to 5 bases and at J to 3 bases, leaving 3 bases not matched to a gene. Germline CDR1 reads SGHTA; CDR2 reads FQGNSA. The CDR3: CASSEGLAVYEQYF. The CDR3 DNA is TGTGCCAGCAGCGAGGGACTAGCGGTCTACGAGCAGTACTTC.

The rearrangement uses TRBV12-3 or TRBV12-4 and TRBJ1-4, with TRBD1 as a possible D gene (6 bases). The germline V and J ends were trimmed by 9 bases and 16 bases, with 15 bases remaining between them. The CDR3 has 10 amino acids. The CDR3 loop is CARENRVGFF. The CDR3 nucleotides are TGTGCCAGAGAGAACAGGGTAGGGTTTTTT.

CDR3: CASSVEENTEAFF. CDR3 DNA: TGTGCCAGCAGCGTAGAGGAGAACACTGAAGCTTTCTTT. J is TRBJ1-1 and V is TRBV6-4; unclear D gene. Deletions cut 6 bases from V and 1 base from J, with 9 bases between. Germline-derived CDR1 and CDR2 are MRHNA and SNTAGT. This CDR3 spans 13 amino acids.

The chain employs TRBV19 and TRBJ1-5; no reliable D call. Germline V CDR1 and CDR2: LNHDA, SQIVND (reference sequence). The germline V and J ends were trimmed by 5 bases and 3 bases, with 17 bases remaining between them. The CDR3 covers 16 residues. This chain's CDR3 is CASSPLHSYNNQPQHF. The DNA of the CDR3 is TGTGCCAGTAGTCCCCTTCACAGTTATAACAATCAGCCCCAGCATTTT. The full variable domain, with the rest looked up from reference TRBV19 and TRBJ1-5, is DGGITQSPKYLFRKEGQNVTLSCEQNLNHDAMYWYRQDPGQGLRLIYYSQIVNDFQKGDIAEGYSVSREKKESFPLTVTSAQKNPTAFYLCASSPLHSYNNQPQHFGDGTRLSIL.

On this clone: The junction and the germline gene differ at one end; a read error may be behind it. This chain uses TRBV28 with TRBJ1-1; D is unresolved. Germline CDR1 is MDHEN and CDR2 is SYDVKM. The CDR3 is 15 residues long. CDR3 DNA: TGTGCCAGCAGGTTATCGTCTGGGCGTGACACTGAAGCTTTCTTT. This translates into CASRLSSGRDTEAFF.

The CDR3 here is CASSPGARTETQYF. The CDR3 DNA reads TGTGCCAGCTCACCGGGGGCCAGGACAGAGACCCAGTACTTC. This rearrangement joins TRBV18 to TRBJ2-5, with D maybe TRBD1 (6 bases). Germline V gives CDR1 KGHSH, CDR2 LQKENI. This CDR3 comprises 14 residues. The germline V and J ends were trimmed by 3 bases and 4 bases, with 12 bases remaining between them.

The rearrangement joins TRBV7-8 to TRBJ2-7; D unresolved. With 0 bases removed from V and 5 bases from J, the gap between germline ends came to 8 bases. The CDR3 is 13 residues long. Germline CDR1 and CDR2: SGHVS and FQNEAQ. CDR3 sequence reads: CASSLAQAHEQYF. The CDR3 DNA reads TGTGCCAGCAGCTTAGCTCAGGCCCACGAGCAGTACTTC.

The J gene is TRBJ1-5, the V gene TRBV6-2 or TRBV6-3; D ambiguous. Trimming shortened V by 2 bases and J by 3 bases, and 8 bases separated the two germline ends. Germline V CDR1 and CDR2: MNHEY, SVGEGT. This CDR3 has 14 residues. The CDR3 nucleotides read TGTGCCAGCAGTTACGCGGGAGCCAATCAGCCCCAGCATTTT. Amino acid sequence: CASSYAGANQPQHF.

The table lists this clone with a few counts. This chain connects TRBV7-9 to TRBJ1-1, with a tentative D call TRBD1 (6 bases). Germline V gene sequence: CDR1 SEHNR, CDR2 FQNEAQ (reference sequence). Deletions cut 5 bases from V and 1 base from J, with 20 bases between. CDR3 size: 17 residues. CDR3 region: CASSRWGSGGPNTEAFF. Here the CDR3 DNA reads TGTGCCAGCAGCCGTTGGGGGTCGGGGGGCCCGAACACTGAAGCTTTCTTT.

The V gene is TRBV12-5, the J gene TRBJ1-5; 9 nucleotides line up with TRBD1. The CDR3 sequence is 13 residues long. CDR1 and CDR2 (germline): LGHNT, FRNRAP. V shed 5 bases, J shed 5 bases, and the junction held 1 base outside the gene matches. For the CDR3, the DNA is TGTGCTAGTGGTACAGGGGGCCATCAGCCCCAGCATTTT. Encoded protein: CASGTGGHQPQHF.

This chain joins TRBV6-5 and TRBJ1-5; no firm D call. V gave up 6 bases and J gave up 5 bases, with 14 bases separating them. Germline V gene sequence: CDR1 MNHEY, CDR2 SVGAGI. The CDR3 covers 14 residues. The CDR3 bases are TGTGCCAGCAGGCGGGCGCAGTATGATCAGCCCCAGCATTTT. Residues: CASRRAQYDQPQHF.

The chain has TRBV30 and TRBJ1-3; tentatively, D is TRBD1 (5 bases). V was trimmed by 0 bases and J by 9 bases, leaving 9 bases between them. The germline gives CDR1 GTSNPN, CDR2 SVGIG (reference sequence). CDR3 size: 12 residues. The CDR3 protein is CAWSVLRGTIYF. CDR3 nucleotide sequence: TGTGCCTGGAGTGTACTAAGGGGCACCATATATTTT.

This clone was picked up one time. This chain connects TRBV6-5 to TRBJ1-2; unclear D gene. The V gene lost 5 bases and the J gene lost 0 bases, with 10 bases spanning the gap. Germline loops: CDR1 MNHEY, CDR2 SVGAGI. This CDR3 contains 14 residues. CDR3 protein: CASSQTSANYGYTF. CDR3 DNA sequence: TGTGCCAGCAGTCAGACCTCGGCTAACTATGGCTACACCTTC.

The chain joins TRBV7-9 to TRBJ1-2, with TRBD1 matching 10 bases. The CDR3 is 18 amino acids. After removal of 4 bases from V and 5 bases from J, the junction contained 16 bases not matched to a gene. From germline, CDR1 is SEHNR and CDR2 FQNEAQ (reference sequence). CDR3 sequence reads: CASSSLMLGQGVVYGYTF. CDR3 bases: TGTGCCAGCAGCTCGTTAATGCTAGGACAGGGGGTTGTATATGGCTACACCTTC.

This clone was seen only once. The chain recombines TRBV19 with TRBJ1-2, with D unresolved. V was clipped by 3 bases and J by 7 bases, with 18 bases between them. The CDR3 has 15 amino acids. In germline, CDR1 is LNHDA, CDR2 SQIVND (reference sequence). The CDR3 loop is CASSIQGGLGIGYTF. CDR3 DNA: TGTGCCAGTAGTATCCAAGGAGGGCTCGGGATTGGCTACACCTTC.

This clone has only a few counts. The chain recombines TRBV3-1 (or the pseudogene TRBV3-2) with TRBJ1-5; the D is unclear. This CDR3 contains 13 residues. Trimming left V 3 bases short and J 7 bases short, with 10 bases between. Germline V gene data show CDR1 as LGHDT and CDR2 as YNNKEL (reference sequence). The CDR3 nucleotides are TGTGCCAGCAGCCACGAGGGTTTACAGCCCCAGCATTTT. Amino acids: CASSHEGLQPQHF.

The CDR3 spells CAWSGFDSPLHF. CDR3 nucleotide sequence: TGTGCCTGGAGTGGGTTTGATTCACCCCTCCACTTT. The chain joins TRBV30 to TRBJ1-6; D is ambiguous. Germline CDR1 reads GTSNPN; CDR2 reads SVGIG (reference sequence). Trimming cost V 1 base and J 8 bases, with 6 bases left between them. The CDR3 is 12 residues long.